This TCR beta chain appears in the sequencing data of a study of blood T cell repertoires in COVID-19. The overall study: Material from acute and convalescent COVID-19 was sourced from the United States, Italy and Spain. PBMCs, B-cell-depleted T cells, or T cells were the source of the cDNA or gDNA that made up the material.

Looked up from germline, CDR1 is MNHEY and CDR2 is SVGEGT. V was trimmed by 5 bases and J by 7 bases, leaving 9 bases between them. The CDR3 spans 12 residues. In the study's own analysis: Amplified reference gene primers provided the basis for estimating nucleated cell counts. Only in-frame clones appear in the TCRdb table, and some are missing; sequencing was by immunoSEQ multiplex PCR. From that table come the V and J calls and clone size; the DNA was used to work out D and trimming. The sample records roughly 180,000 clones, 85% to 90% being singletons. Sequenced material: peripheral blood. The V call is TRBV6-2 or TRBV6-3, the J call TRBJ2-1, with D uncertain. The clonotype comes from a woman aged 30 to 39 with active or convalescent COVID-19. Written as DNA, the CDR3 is TGTGCCAGCAGTCGACTGGCAAATGAGCAGTTCTTC. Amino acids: CASSRLANEQFF.